This T cell receptor beta chain originates from a study of T cell changes during pregnancy in multiple sclerosis. The data were produced by immunoSEQ multiplex PCR, yet TCRdb's version contains in-frame clones alone and is incomplete. The data contain approximately 40,000 clones, roughly nine tenths of them seen just once; the ten biggest clones take up more than 0.95%. The CDR3 spans 14 residues. Per germline, CDR1 SGDLS and CDR2 YYNGEE. Trimming took 4 bases from V and 4 from J, leaving 12 bases between them. The clonotype originates from a female donor with multiple sclerosis, enrolled in a pregnancy study. The input for sequencing was CD4+ T cells from peripheral blood mononuclear cells, taken in the second trimester of pregnancy. This sequence joins TRBV9 and TRBJ1-5, with D possibly being TRBD1 (6 bases). The CDR3 DNA sequence: TGTGCCAGCAGCCCAACAGGGATAAATCAGCCCCAGCATTTT. Amino acids: CASSPTGINQPQHF.